The clone carrying this TCR beta chain was counted many times. Its target is not known. The data were taken from a study of early T cells in non-severe SARS-CoV-2 infection. For the study at large: Investigators sequenced bulk RNA drawn from unsorted whole blood, and chains remained unpaired. Study-level findings and limits: There was a bias toward anti-spike CD8 responses in VDJdb matching, which missed private and CD4 specificities.

CDR1 and CDR2 (germline): MNHEY, SVGEGT. The CDR3 runs 14 residues. Trimming pared 4 bases from V and 1 base from J, leaving 10 bases between. Unique molecular identifiers tagged individual cDNA molecules. MiXCR, applied by TCRdb to the 5' RACE reads, yields one record per CDR3 protein. Among 74,000 or so distinct CDR3 sequences listed, 9.5% to 13% were seen once. The chain couples TRBV6-2 or TRBV6-3 to TRBJ1-1, with D uncertain. Sequenced sample: whole blood. This receptor was obtained from an adult who was a healthcare worker with PCR-confirmed SARS-CoV-2 infection or an uninfected control (not recorded which). The DNA of the CDR3 is TGTGCCAGCAGTTCCCGGGGAGCGAACACTGAAGCTTTCTTT. This sequence encodes CASSSRGANTEAFF.